The 10 T cell receptor beta chains below come from one sample, sequenced in a study of T cell responses to AZD1222 COVID-19 vaccine. Assay: immunoSEQ multiplex PCR; the TCRdb copy retains only in-frame clones and omits some. The repertoire consists of some 80,000 clones, with 85% to 90% occurring once and the leading ten covering approximately 5.4%. Here the sequenced sample was peripheral blood, taken on day 0 of AZD1222 vaccination. The source of these receptors is an adult in good health.

The J gene is TRBJ1-2, the V gene TRBV5-6; possibly TRBD1 for D (5 bases). This CDR3 has 15 amino acids. Per germline, CDR1 SGHDT and CDR2 YYEEEE. Trimming shortened V by 3 bases and J by 5 bases, and 17 bases separated the two germline ends. In nucleotides, the CDR3 is TGTGCCAGCAGCTCCCCCGGGACTCATACTTATGGCTACACCTTC. This gives the protein CASSSPGTHTYGYTF. The full variable domain, completed using reference TRBV5-6 and TRBJ1-2, is DAGVTQSPTHLIKTRGQQVTLRCSPKSGHDTVSWYQQALGQGPQFIFQYYEEEERQRGNFPDRFSGHQFPNYSSELNVNALLLGDSALYLCASSSPGTHTYGYTFGSGTRLTVV.

The rearrangement uses TRBV10-1 and TRBJ1-2; 10 bases line up with TRBD1. V lost 6 bases to trimming and J lost 2 bases; unmatched junction nucleotides: 6. From germline, CDR1 is WNHNN and CDR2 SYGVQD (reference sequence). The length of the CDR3 is 15 residues. The CDR3 protein is CASSGDRGDNYGYTF. Written as DNA, the CDR3 is TGCGCCAGCAGCGGGGACAGGGGTGACAACTATGGCTACACCTTC.

The chain links TRBV7-9 to TRBJ1-5; D unresolved. CDR1 is SEHNR, CDR2 FQNEAQ, per germline (reference sequence). V was shortened by 4 bases and J by 11 bases, with 18 bases between the two germline ends. The CDR3 loop spans 14 amino acids. CDR3 in DNA: TGTGCCAGCAGCTCCATCGCCTCCCCCCAGACCCAGCATTTT. Translation gives CASSSIASPQTQHF.

The chain combines TRBV7-9 with TRBJ2-2; TRBD1 matches 7 bases. The junction had 6 bases not matched to a gene; V was cut back by 5 bases and J by 6 bases. This CDR3 has 14 residues. Germline-derived CDR1 and CDR2 are SEHNR and FQNEAQ (reference sequence). CDR3 sequence: CASSPAGGPGELFF. As DNA, the CDR3 is TGTGCCAGCAGCCCAGCAGGGGGTCCCGGGGAGCTGTTTTTT.

The chain employs TRBV5-4 and TRBJ1-1, with D perhaps TRBD1 (6 bases). The CDR3 is 17 amino acids. The ends were cut back, 3 bases at V and 1 base at J, with 19 bases in the middle. Germline loops: CDR1 SGHNT, CDR2 YYREEE (reference sequence). CDR3 sequence reads: CASSSGLIRTANTEAFF. CDR3 DNA: TGTGCCAGCAGCTCGGGCCTTATAAGGACAGCGAACACTGAAGCTTTCTTT.

The V call is TRBV5-1, the J call TRBJ1-1; tentatively, D is TRBD1 (5 bases). Germline V gene data show CDR1 as SGHRS and CDR2 as YFSETQ. V was clipped by 2 bases and J by 6 bases, with 11 bases between them. The CDR3 has 13 residues. The CDR3 nucleotides are TGCGCCAGCAGCTTAGGGGAAGGAGCTGAAGCTTTCTTT. This codes for CASSLGEGAEAFF.

This clone is a singleton in its sample. The rearrangement links TRBV19 to TRBJ2-1; 10 bases are shared with TRBD2. The ends lost 5 bases at V and 8 bases at J; junction bases unmatched: 12. CDR3 size: 16 residues. CDR1 and CDR2 from the germline V gene are LNHDA and SQIVND (reference sequence). CDR3 sequence (DNA): TGTGCCAGTAGTGCCCTTAGCGGGGGGCCCTTGGATGAGCAGTTCTTC. It yields the protein CASSALSGGPLDEQFF. The full variable domain, in which reference TRBV19 and TRBJ2-1 provide the parts outside the CDR3, is DGGITQSPKYLFRKEGQNVTLSCEQNLNHDAMYWYRQDPGQGLRLIYYSQIVNDFQKGDIAEGYSVSREKKESFPLTVTSAQKNPTAFYLCASSALSGGPLDEQFFGPGTRLTVL.

This chain joins TRBV30 and TRBJ1-1; D is unclear. V lost 2 bases and J 9 bases, leaving 16 bases between the germline ends. Germline assignment: CDR1 GTSNPN and CDR2 SVGIG (reference sequence). The CDR3 length is 13 residues. The CDR3 sequence is CAWSSYLAGKAFF. Written as DNA, the CDR3 is TGTGCCTGGAGTTCTTACTTGGCAGGTAAAGCTTTCTTT.

In DNA, the CDR3 is TGTGCCAGCGTCTCCGGGCGGAACACTGAAGCTTTCTTT. Its translation is CASVSGRNTEAFF. J is TRBJ1-1 and V is TRBV25-1, with D uncertain. V lost 8 bases and J 1 base, leaving 11 bases between the germline ends. Germline V CDR1 and CDR2: MGHDK, SYGVNS. This CDR3 spans 13 amino acids.

The gene calls are TRBV3-1 (or the pseudogene TRBV3-2) and TRBJ1-4; D unresolved. The CDR3 runs 15 residues. Germline lookup yields CDR1 LGHDT and CDR2 YNNKEL (reference sequence). The V and J ends lost 2 bases and 4 bases respectively, with 11 bases between them. The CDR3 DNA reads as TGTGCCAGCAGCCAACCGGGTCTGTATAATGAAAAACTGTTTTTT. Translated, it gives CASSQPGLYNEKLFF.